This T cell receptor (beta chain) was found in a study of post-analysis software for immune sequencing data. Germline CDR1 reads SEHNR; CDR2 reads FQNEAQ (reference sequence). V lost 4 bases to trimming and J lost 4 bases, with 13 bases between them. The length of the CDR3 is 14 residues. Unique molecular identifiers were built into the TCR beta cDNA libraries. TCRdb redid the calling of the PCR reads with MiXCR, one entry per CDR3 protein. Of some 890,000 distinct CDR3 sequences listed, approximately 53% are singletons. Whole-study findings and limits: The five TRBV segments detected at higher frequency in patients than in controls included TRBV5-6, TRBV5-1 and TRBV20-1.

Concerning this clonotype itself: The antigen is not known.

This chain uses TRBV7-9 with TRBJ2-5, with D perhaps given as TRBD1 or TRBD2 (5 bases each). The receptor was derived from a girl between 5 and 17 years old with multiple sclerosis. Sequencing input: blood. This CDR3 is CASSSFQGRETQYF. As DNA, the CDR3 is TGTGCCAGCAGCTCGTTCCAGGGACGAGAGACCCAGTACTTC.